The clone carrying this T cell receptor beta chain has more than one count but fewer than ten. The data stem from a study of T cell changes during pregnancy in multiple sclerosis. Assay used: immunoSEQ multiplex PCR; TCRdb lists only in-frame clones, some missing. The sample includes tens of thousands of clones, around 92% seen only once; the top ten take roughly 1.2%. From germline, CDR1 is SEHNR and CDR2 FQNEAQ (reference sequence). CDR3 length equals 16 residues. V lost 1 base, J lost 0 bases, and 5 bases stayed unmatched. The clonotype was recovered from a female donor in good health, enrolled as a control in a pregnancy study. The chain couples TRBV7-9 to TRBJ1-1; 7 positions agree with TRBD1. The sample was peripheral blood, taken after pregnancy. CDR3: CASSLGTGRMNTEAFF. CDR3 bases: TGTGCCAGCAGCTTAGGGACAGGAAGAATGAACACTGAAGCTTTCTTT.